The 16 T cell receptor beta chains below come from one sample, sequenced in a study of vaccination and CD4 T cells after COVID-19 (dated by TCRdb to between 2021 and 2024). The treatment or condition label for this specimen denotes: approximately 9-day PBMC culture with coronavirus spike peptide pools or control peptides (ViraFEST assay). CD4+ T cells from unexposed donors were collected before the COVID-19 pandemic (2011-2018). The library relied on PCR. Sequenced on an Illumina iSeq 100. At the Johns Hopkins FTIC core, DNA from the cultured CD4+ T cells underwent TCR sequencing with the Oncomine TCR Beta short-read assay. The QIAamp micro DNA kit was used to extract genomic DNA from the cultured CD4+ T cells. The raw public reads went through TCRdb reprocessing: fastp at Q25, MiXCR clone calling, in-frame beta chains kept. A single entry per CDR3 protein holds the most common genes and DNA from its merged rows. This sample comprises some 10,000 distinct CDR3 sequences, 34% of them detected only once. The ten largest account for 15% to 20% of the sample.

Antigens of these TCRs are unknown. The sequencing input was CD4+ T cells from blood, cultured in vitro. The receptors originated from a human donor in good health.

The chain's CDR3 is CASSSAGAADTQYF. In nucleotides, the CDR3 is TGTGCCAGCAGCTCCGCGGGGGCCGCAGATACGCAGTATTTT. V gene TRBV5-4 combines with J gene TRBJ2-3; D perhaps matches TRBD2 (7 bases). The CDR3 runs 14 residues. V dropped 3 bases and J dropped 4 bases, with 12 bases sitting between them. The germline CDR1 and CDR2 sequences are SGHNT and YYREEE (reference sequence). The full variable domain, rest sourced from reference TRBV5-4 and TRBJ2-3, is ETGVTQSPTHLIKTRGQQVTLRCSSQSGHNTVSWYQQALGQGPQFIFQYYREEENGRGNFPPRFSGLQFPNYSSELNVNALELDDSALYLCASSSAGAADTQYFGPGTRLTVL.

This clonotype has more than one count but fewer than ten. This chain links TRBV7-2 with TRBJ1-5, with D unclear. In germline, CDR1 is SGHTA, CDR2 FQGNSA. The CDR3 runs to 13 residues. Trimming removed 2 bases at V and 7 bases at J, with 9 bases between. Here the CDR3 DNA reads TGTGCCAGCAGCTTAATTGGGTTGCAGCCCCAGCATTTT. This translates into CASSLIGLQPQHF.

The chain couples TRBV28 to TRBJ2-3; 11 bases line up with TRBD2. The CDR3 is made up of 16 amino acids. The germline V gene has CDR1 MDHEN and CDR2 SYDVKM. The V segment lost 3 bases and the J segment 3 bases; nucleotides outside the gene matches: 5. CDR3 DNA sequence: TGTGCCAGCAGTTTCCCACTAGCGGGAGTAACAGATACGCAGTATTTT. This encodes CASSFPLAGVTDTQYF.

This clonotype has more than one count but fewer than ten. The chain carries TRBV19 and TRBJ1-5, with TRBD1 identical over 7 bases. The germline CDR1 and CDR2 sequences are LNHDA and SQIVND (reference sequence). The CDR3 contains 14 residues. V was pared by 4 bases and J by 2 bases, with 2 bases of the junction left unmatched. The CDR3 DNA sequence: TGTGCCAGTAGTAACCAGGGGGGCAATCAGCCCCAGCATTTT. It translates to CASSNQGGNQPQHF.

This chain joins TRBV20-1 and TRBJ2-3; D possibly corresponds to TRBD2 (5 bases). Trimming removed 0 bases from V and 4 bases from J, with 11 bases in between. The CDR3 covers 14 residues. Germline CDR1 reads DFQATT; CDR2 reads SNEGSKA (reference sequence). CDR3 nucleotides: TGCAGTGCTAGAGATATCAGGAGGTCAGATACGCAGTATTTT. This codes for CSARDIRRSDTQYF.

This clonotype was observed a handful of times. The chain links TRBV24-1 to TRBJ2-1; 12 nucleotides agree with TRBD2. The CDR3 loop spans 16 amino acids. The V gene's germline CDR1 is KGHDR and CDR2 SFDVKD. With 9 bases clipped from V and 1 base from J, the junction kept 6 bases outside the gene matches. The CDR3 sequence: CATSETSGRSYNEQFF. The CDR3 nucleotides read TGTGCCACCTCCGAGACTAGCGGGAGATCCTACAATGAGCAGTTCTTC.

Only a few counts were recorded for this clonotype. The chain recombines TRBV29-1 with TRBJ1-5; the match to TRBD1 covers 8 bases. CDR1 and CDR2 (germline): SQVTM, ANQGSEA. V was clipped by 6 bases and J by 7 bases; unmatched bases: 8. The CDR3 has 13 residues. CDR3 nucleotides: TGCAGCGTCGAGACAGGGGTTGGCCAGCCCCAGCATTTT. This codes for CSVETGVGQPQHF. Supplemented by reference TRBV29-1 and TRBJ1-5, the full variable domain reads SAVISQKPSRDICQRGTSLTIQCQVDSQVTMMFWYRQQPGQSLTLIATANQGSEATYESGFVIDKFPISRPNLTFSTLTVSNMSPEDSSIYLCSVETGVGQPQHFGDGTRLSIL.

The CDR3 nucleotides read TGCAGTGCGCCCGGACTAGCGGACTACAATGAGCAGTTCTTC. Protein sequence: CSAPGLADYNEQFF. This chain links TRBV20-1 with TRBJ2-1; 10 bases are shared with TRBD2. V trimming: 6 bases; J trimming: 3 bases; junction bases outside the gene matches: 5. Germline CDR1 is DFQATT and CDR2 is SNEGSKA (reference sequence). This CDR3 spans 14 amino acids.

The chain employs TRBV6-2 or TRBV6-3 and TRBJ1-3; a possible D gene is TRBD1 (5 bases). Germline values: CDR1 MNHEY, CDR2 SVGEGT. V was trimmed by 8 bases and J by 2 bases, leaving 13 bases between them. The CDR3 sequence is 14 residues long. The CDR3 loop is CASFAGPTGNTIYF. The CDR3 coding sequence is TGTGCCAGCTTCGCAGGGCCGACTGGAAACACCATATATTTT.

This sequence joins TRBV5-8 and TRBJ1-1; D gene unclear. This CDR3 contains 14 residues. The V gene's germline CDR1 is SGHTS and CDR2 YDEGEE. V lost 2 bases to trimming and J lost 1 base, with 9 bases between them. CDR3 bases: TGTGCCAGCAGCTTCCGGGGAGGGAACACTGAAGCTTTCTTT. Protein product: CASSFRGGNTEAFF.

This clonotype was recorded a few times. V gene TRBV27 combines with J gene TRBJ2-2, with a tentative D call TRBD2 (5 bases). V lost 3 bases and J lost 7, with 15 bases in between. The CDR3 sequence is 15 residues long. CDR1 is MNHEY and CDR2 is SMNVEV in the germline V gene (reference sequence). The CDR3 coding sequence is TGTGCCAGCAGTTTCGGGGTAGCTACGTACGGGGAGCTGTTTTTT. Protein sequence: CASSFGVATYGELFF.

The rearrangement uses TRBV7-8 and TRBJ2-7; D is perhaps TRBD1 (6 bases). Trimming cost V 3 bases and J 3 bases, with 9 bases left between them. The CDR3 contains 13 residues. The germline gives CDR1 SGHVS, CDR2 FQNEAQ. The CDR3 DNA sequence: TGTGCCAGCAGCTTCCAGACAGGCTACGAGCAGTACTTC. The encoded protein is CASSFQTGYEQYF.

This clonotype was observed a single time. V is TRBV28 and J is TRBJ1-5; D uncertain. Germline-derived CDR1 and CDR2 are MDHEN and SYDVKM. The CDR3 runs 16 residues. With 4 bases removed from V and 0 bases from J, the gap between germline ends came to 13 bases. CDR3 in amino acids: CASSWLAKYSNQPQHF. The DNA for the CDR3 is TGTGCCAGCAGTTGGTTGGCAAAATATAGCAATCAGCCCCAGCATTTT.

The CDR3 is CASSLLRGTSGSIASYEQYF. As DNA, the CDR3 is TGTGCCAGCAGCTTACTGAGGGGGACTAGCGGGAGTATAGCAAGCTACGAGCAGTACTTC. The rearrangement joins TRBV7-9 to TRBJ2-1; 14 positions agree with TRBD2. TRBJ2-7 matches the DNA end more closely, so the J call is doubtful. The length of the CDR3 is 20 residues. The germline V gene encodes CDR1 SEHNR and CDR2 FQNEAQ (reference sequence).

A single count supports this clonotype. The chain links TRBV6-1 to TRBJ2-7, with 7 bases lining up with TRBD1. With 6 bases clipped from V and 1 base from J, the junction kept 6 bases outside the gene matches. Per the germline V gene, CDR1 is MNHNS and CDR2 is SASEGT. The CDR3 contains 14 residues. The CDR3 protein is CASRATGSSYEQYF. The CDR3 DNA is TGTGCCAGCAGGGCGACAGGGAGTTCCTACGAGCAGTACTTC.

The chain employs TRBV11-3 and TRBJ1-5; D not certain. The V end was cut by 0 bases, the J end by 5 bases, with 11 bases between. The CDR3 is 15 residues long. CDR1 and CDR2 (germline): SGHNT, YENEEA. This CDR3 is CASSLERGVDQPQHF. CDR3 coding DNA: TGTGCCAGCAGCTTAGAGCGCGGGGTCGATCAGCCCCAGCATTTT.